This T cell receptor beta chain is drawn from a study of blood T cells in healthy people across ages (dated by TCRdb to between 2014 and 2017). Regarding the research as a whole: In model experiments, template switching captured about one uniquely barcoded TCR beta cDNA molecule for every two T cells. Using deep sequencing normalized with unique cDNA molecular identifiers, the study measured how TCR beta repertoire diversity changes with age. Four age groups were formed from the donors: young (average approximately 16 years), middle-aged (around 41), aged (about 68) and long-lived (more than 75). Two additional independent replicas of 1 million unique cDNA reads from the same blood draw were analyzed for two donors (one aged 18 to 30 and one aged 80 or older). Broader findings and caveats from the paper: Estimates of total diversity from one million sequenced T cells were regarded as lower bounds and underestimates. Because profiling used bulk unsorted PBMCs, naive and antigen-experienced compartments could not be compared conclusively. As age increased, observed TCR beta diversity per million T cells dropped in a roughly linear way, and a significant reduction was already evident by age 40. There was a strong correlation between observed TCR beta diversity and the percentage of naive T cells measured by flow cytometry. Donor CMV infection status was unknown, potentially confounding age-related changes in expanded clonotypes. Compared with the aged group, the long-lived group had more naive CD4+ T cells, fewer expanded clones and increased TCR diversity, a pattern suggesting age selection.

The donors were under 40 Caucasian individuals from Russia, aged 6 to 90 years, who were systemically healthy. Roughly 10 milliliters of peripheral blood were collected from each donor into EDTA-treated Vacutainer tubes. Ficoll-Paque density-gradient centrifugation was used to isolate PBMCs, with at least 6.5 million per sample. Trizol reagent was used to extract total RNA from the PBMCs, yielding at least 5.5 micrograms per sample. For every donor, flow cytometry on a PBMC aliquot measured the percentage of naive CD45RAhigh/CD27high T cells. The library was generated by 5' RACE. The sample was run on an Illumina HiSeq 2500. A second PCR of roughly 7 to 12 cycles was performed with a sample-barcoded 5' primer and a J-beta primer mix. Each TCR beta cDNA molecule received a unique molecular identifier from a template-switch 5' adaptor carrying 12 random nucleotides. Each sample yielded at least 2.5 million CDR3-containing paired-end reads. First-strand cDNA was synthesized from all RNA with the Mint cDNA synthesis kit, primed by a TRBC-specific oligonucleotide. All cDNA was treated with uracil-DNA glycosylase and then went through a first 18-cycle PCR with the universal primers M1SS and BC2_uni_R. The paper's processing steps were these. For normalization, 1 million high-quality reads were randomly selected from each sample, with every read carrying a distinct molecular identifier. Reads with shared molecular identifiers were discarded instead of being binned into consensus sequences. MiTCR, set to a Q25 quality threshold and the strictest error-elimination algorithm, was used for CDR3 identification, clonotype clustering and error correction. A nonparametric unseen species model using Euler transformation provided a lower-bound estimate of total TCR beta diversity. The public reads were run again by TCRdb, first through fastp at Q25 and then through MiXCR, and only productive beta chains were kept. Under each unique CDR3 protein, matching rows form one entry showing the most common genes and DNA. TCRdb, not the authors, supplied the V and J calls. This sample lists about 510,000 distinct CDR3 sequences; about 29% were detected once. Of the sample, approximately 3.3% is held by the ten largest clones.

Comments on this clonotype: Its antigen target is currently unknown. Base qualities are missing; no much larger clone stands one base away.

The CDR3, cysteine through phenylalanine, is 17 amino acids long. The entry retains the CDR3 DNA only, 51 bases that are in frame from base 1. Trimming takes 4 bases from V and 5 bases from J, and the germline ends sit 23 bases apart. CDR1 and CDR2, per the germline V gene (reference sequence), are SEHNR and FQNEAQ. The same sample was also studied in work on T cells of mothers and their children. Taken from the second paper: Donors were nine systemically healthy Caucasian individuals: three mothers and their six children. cDNA synthesis used all of the extracted RNA, with around 1.6 ug of RNA in each 15 ul reaction. In the second PCR, the M1S primer added sample barcodes and 2-4 random nucleotides. Over 8 million TCR beta CDR3 reads were obtained for each mother, and 2.7 million or so reads were obtained for each child. TCR recombination output is similarly shaped by thymic selection in related and unrelated pairs, with a minor effect exerted by inherited differences. Normalized repertoire overlap in related mother-child pairs was always slightly higher than in unrelated mother-child pairs, but the difference was never significant. Persistent microchimeric T cell clones were not detected, at a sensitivity of 85 to 100 clones per million clonotypes. To look for features that set related mother-child pairs apart from unrelated individuals, the researchers ran deep NGS to compare the TCR beta repertoires of mothers and children. The mean age was around 40 +/- 4 years for the mothers and approximately 11 +/- 4 years for the children. After adapter ligation was performed with NEBNext reagents, the libraries were sequenced on an Illumina HiSeq 2000 with 100+100 nt paired-end reads. Mother and child libraries were prepared a month apart and sequenced in separate runs to prevent cross-contamination. Between about 500,000 and 2,100,000 distinct TCR beta clonotypes were identified per donor. Naive TCR beta clonotypes were estimated from low-frequency clonotypes matched to each donor's FACS-determined naive share, without sorting.

The chain uses TRBV7-9 and TRBJ2-5; the D call is possibly TRBD1 or TRBD2, each sharing 5 bases. This clonotype was sampled from a boy younger than 10 in good health. The sample consisted of blood. The CDR3 region has the sequence CASSSHGDAGIQETQYF. The nucleotide sequence reads as follows: TGTGCCAGCAGCTCCCATGGGGACGCGGGTATCCAGGAGACCCAGTACTTC.